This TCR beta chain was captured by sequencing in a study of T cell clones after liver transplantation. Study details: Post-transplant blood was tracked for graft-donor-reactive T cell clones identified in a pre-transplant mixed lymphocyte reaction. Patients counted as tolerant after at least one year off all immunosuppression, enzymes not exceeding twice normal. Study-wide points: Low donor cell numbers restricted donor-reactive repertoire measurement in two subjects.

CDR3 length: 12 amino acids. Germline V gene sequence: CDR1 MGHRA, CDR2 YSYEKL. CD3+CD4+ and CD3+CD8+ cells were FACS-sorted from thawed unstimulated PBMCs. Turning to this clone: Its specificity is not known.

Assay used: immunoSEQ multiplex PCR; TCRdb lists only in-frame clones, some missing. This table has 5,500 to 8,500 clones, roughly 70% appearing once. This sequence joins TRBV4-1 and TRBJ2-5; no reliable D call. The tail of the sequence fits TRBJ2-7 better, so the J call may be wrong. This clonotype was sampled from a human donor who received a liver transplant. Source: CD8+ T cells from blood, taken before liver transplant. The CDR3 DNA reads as TGCGCCAGCAGCGCAGAAGCCTACGAGCAGTACTTC. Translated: CASSAEAYEQYF.